This record covers a single T cell receptor (beta chain). The ends were cut back, 5 bases at V and 4 bases at J, with 14 bases in the middle. CDR1 is SGHAT and CDR2 is FQNNGV in the germline V gene. This CDR3 is 15 amino acids long. Profiled with immunoSEQ multiplex PCR; TCRdb holds only in-frame clones, not every one. There are 130,000 or so clones in the sample; 80% to 95% occur only once, and roughly 3.9% lies in the top ten. This sample is part of a study of T cell responses to AZD1222 COVID-19 vaccine. The genes are TRBV11-2 and TRBJ2-2; D is perhaps TRBD1 (5 bases). Specimen: peripheral blood, collected 28 days after the second AZD1222 dose. The receptor was derived from an adult who received the AZD1222 COVID-19 vaccine. CDR3 in amino acids: CASSPPRGFTGELFF. The CDR3 DNA sequence: TGTGCCAGCAGCCCCCCAAGGGGATTCACCGGGGAGCTGTTTTTT.